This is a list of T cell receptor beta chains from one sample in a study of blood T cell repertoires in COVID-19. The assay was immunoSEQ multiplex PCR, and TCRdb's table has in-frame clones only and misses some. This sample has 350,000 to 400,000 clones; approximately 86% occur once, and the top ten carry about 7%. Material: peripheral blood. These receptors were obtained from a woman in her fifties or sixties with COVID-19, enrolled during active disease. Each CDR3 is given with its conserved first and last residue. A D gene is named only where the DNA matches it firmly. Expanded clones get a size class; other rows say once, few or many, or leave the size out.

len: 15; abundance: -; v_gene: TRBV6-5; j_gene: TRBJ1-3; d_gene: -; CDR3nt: TGTGCCAGCAGTTACGACAGTAAAGCTGGAAACACCATATATTTT; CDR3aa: CASSYDSKAGNTIYF
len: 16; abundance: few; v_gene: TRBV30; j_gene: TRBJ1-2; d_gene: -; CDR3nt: TGTGCCTGGAGTGGAGCGACGTCTTTTATTAACTATGGCTACACCTTC; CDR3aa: CAWSGATSFINYGYTF
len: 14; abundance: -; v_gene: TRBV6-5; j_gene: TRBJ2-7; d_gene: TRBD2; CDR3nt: TGTGCCAGCAGTTTGCGGGGGGGAAGTTACGAGCAGTACTTC; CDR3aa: CASSLRGGSYEQYF
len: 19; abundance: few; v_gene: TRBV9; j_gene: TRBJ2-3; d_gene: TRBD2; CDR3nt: TGTGCCAGCAGCGAGAGGGGGACTAGCGGCACCTCGAGAAGGGATACGCAGTATTTT; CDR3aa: CASSERGTSGTSRRDTQYF
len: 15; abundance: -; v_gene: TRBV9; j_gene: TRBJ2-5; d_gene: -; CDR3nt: TGTGCCAGCACCCTCGCGGGGTATGGGGAAGAGACCCAGTACTTC; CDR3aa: CASTLAGYGEETQYF
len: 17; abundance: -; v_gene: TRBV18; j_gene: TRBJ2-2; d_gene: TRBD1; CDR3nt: TGTGCCAGCTCACCATATGGGACAGTCCCGAACACCGGGGAGCTGTTTTTT; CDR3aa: CASSPYGTVPNTGELFF
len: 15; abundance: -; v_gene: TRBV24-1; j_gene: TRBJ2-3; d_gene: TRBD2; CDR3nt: TGTGCCACCAGTGACTCAGCGGGGTACACAGATACGCAGTATTTT; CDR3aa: CATSDSAGYTDTQYF
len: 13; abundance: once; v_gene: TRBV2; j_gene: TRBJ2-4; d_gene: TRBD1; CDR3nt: TGTGCCAGTGACAGGGGAGCCAAAAACATTCAGTACTTC; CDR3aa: CASDRGAKNIQYF
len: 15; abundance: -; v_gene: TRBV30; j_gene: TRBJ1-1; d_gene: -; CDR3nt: TGTGCCTGGAGTGTCAGGTTTATGGGGAACACTGAAGCTTTCTTT; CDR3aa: CAWSVRFMGNTEAFF
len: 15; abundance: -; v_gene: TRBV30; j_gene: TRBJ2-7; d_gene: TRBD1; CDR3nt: TGTGCCTGGAGTGGAGGGACAGGGGGGGGACACGAGCAGTACTTC; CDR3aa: CAWSGGTGGGHEQYF
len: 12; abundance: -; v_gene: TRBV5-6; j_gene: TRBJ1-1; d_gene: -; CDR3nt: TGTGCCAGCAGCGGGGGTCCGGGGAGGGCTTTCTTT; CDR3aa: CASSGGPGRAFF
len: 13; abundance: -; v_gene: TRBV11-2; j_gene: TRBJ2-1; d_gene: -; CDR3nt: TGTGCCAGCAGCTTAGGGACATTCGGTGAGCAGTTCTTC; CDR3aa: CASSLGTFGEQFF
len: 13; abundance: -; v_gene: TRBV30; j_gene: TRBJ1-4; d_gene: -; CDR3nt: TGTGCCTGGAGTGGAGGAGGGGATGAAAAACTGTTTTTT; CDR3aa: CAWSGGGDEKLFF
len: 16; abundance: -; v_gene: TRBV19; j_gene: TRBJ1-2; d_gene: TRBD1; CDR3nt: TGTGCCAGTACATGGGGACAGCCGAGGATCAACTATGGCTACACCTTC; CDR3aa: CASTWGQPRINYGYTF
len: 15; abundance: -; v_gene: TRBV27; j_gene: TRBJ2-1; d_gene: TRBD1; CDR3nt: TGTGCCAGCAGGCCCGTGGAGACAGGGGGCAATGAGCAGTTCTTC; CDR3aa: CASRPVETGGNEQFF
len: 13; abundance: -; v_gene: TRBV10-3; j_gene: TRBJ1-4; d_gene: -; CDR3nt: TGTGCCATCAGTGCAGCGACTGGTGAAAAACTGTTTTTT; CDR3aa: CAISAATGEKLFF
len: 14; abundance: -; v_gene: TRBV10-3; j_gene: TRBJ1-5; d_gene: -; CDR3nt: TGTGCCACCCATGACAGTCAATCAGGGCAGCCCCAGCATTTT; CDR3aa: CATHDSQSGQPQHF
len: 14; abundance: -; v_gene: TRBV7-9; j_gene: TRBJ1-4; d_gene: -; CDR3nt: TGTGCCAGCGGCCTGACAGGCCTTAATGAAAAACTGTTTTTT; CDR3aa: CASGLTGLNEKLFF
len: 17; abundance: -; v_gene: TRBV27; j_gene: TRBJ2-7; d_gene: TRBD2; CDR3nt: TGTGCCAGCAGTATCCGAGCTGGACTAGCGGGGGGCTACGAGCAGTACTTC; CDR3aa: CASSIRAGLAGGYEQYF
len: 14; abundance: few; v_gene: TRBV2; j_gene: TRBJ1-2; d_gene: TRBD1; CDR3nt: TGTGCCAGCCGAGGGGACAGCTCTAACTATGGCTACACCTTC; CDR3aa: CASRGDSSNYGYTF
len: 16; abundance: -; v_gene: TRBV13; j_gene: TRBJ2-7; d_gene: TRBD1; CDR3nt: TGTGCCAGCAGCATGGCGGACAGGGGTCTAGTCTACGAGCAGTACTTC; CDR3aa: CASSMADRGLVYEQYF
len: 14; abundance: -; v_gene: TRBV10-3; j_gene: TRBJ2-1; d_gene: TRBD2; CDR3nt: TGTGCCATCAGTCCAGCGGGGGGGCTCAATGAGCAGTTCTTC; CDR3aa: CAISPAGGLNEQFF
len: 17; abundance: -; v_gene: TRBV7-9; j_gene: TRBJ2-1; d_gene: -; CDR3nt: TGTGCCAGCAGTTCTACTCCGGGACAAAGGTTTAACAATGAGCAGTTCTTC; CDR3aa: CASSSTPGQRFNNEQFF
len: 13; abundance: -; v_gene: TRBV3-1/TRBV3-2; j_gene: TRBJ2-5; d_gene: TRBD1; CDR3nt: TGTGCCAGCACGAGGCAGGGGGCCGAGACCCAGTACTTC; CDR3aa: CASTRQGAETQYF
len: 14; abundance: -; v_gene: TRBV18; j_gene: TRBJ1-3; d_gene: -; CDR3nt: TGTGCCAGCTCACCAGCAGACTCTGGAAACACCATATATTTT; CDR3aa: CASSPADSGNTIYF
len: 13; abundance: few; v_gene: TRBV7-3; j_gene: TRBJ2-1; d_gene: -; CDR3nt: TGTGCCAGCAGCCGCCAGGAGGGGACCAAGCAGTTCTTC; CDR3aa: CASSRQEGTKQFF
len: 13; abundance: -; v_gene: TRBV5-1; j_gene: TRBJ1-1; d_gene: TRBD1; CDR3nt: TGCGCCAGCAGCGTGGACAGGGGTACTGAAGCTTTCTTT; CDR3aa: CASSVDRGTEAFF
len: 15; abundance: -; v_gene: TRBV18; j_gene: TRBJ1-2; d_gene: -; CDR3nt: TGTGCCAGCTCACCAGCGGCAGGGCCTAACTATGGCTACACCTTC; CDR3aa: CASSPAAGPNYGYTF
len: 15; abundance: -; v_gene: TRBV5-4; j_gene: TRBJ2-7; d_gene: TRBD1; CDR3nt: TGTGCCAGCAGCCCGGGGCAGGGGGCAGCCTACGAGCAGTACTTC; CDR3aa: CASSPGQGAAYEQYF
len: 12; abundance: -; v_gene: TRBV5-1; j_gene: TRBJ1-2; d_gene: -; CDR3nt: TGCGCCAGCAGCTTGTCCTCCTATGGCTACACCTTC; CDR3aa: CASSLSSYGYTF
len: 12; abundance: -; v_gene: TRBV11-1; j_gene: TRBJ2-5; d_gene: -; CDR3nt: TGTGCCAGCACAACTAGGGGGGAGACCCAGTACTTC; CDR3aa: CASTTRGETQYF
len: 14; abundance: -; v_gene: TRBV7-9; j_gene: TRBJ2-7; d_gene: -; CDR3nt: TGTGCCAGCAGCTTAAGCGCGAGCGCCTACGAGCAGTACTTC; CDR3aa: CASSLSASAYEQYF
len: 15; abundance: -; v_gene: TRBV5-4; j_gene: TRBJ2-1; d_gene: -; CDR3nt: TGTGCCAGCAGCGCGGGACTTTCCTCCTACAATGAGCAGTTCTTC; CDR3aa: CASSAGLSSYNEQFF
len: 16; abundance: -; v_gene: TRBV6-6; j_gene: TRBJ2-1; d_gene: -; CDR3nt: TGTGCCAGCAGTTATGGGAGGGGGGGCGGATGCAATGAGCAGTTCTTC; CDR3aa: CASSYGRGGGCNEQFF
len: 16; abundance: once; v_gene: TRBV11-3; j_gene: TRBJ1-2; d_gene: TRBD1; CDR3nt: TGTGCCAGCAGCTCCGGGACAGGGCGTCAAGGCTATGGCTACACCTTC; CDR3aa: CASSSGTGRQGYGYTF
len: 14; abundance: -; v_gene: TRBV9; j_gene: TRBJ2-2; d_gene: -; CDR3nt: TGTGCCAGCAGCGTGAGAGGGAACACCGGGGAGCTGTTTTTT; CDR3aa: CASSVRGNTGELFF
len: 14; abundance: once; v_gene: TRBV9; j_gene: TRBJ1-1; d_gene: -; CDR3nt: TGTGCCAGCAGCGTAGAAGGGTTCAGGGGTGAAGCTTTCTTT; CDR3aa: CASSVEGFRGEAFF
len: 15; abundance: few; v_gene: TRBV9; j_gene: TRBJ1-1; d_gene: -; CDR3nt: TGTGCCAGCAGCGAAAACGCGGTCCTAAACACTGAAGCTTTCTTT; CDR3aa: CASSENAVLNTEAFF
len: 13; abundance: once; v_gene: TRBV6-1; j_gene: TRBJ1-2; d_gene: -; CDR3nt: TGTGCCAGCAGTGAATCCGGGGTTCGAGGCTACACCTTC; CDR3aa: CASSESGVRGYTF
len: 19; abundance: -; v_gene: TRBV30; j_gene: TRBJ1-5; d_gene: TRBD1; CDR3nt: TGTGCCTGGAGTATGTTAGGGACAGGGGCGTACTATAGCAATCAGCCCCAGCATTTT; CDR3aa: CAWSMLGTGAYYSNQPQHF
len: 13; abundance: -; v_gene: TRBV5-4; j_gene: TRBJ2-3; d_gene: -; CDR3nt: TGTGCCAGCAGCTTGGACAGAACAGATACGCAGTATTTT; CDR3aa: CASSLDRTDTQYF
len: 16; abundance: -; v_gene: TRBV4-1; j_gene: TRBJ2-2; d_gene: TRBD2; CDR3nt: TGCGCCAGCAGCCAAGAAGCACTAGCGTCCACCGGGGAGCTGTTTTTT; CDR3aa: CASSQEALASTGELFF
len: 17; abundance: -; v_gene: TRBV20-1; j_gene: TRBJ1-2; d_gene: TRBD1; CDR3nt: TGCAGTGCTAGTCTGGGACAGGGGGCGGCGTGGGGCTATGGCTACACCTTC; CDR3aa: CSASLGQGAAWGYGYTF
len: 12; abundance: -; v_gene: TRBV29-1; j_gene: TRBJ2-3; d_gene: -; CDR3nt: TGCAGCGGATTAGCAGGGACAGATACGCAGTATTTT; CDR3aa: CSGLAGTDTQYF
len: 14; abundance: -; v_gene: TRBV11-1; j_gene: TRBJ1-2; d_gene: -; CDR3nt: TGTGCCAGCAGCTTAGCGAGGACTAACTATGGCTACACCTTC; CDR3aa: CASSLARTNYGYTF
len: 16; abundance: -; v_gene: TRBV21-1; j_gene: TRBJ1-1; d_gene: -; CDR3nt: TGTGCCAGCAGCAAAGATGGCACGGGGGGGTTCAATGAAGCTTTCTTT; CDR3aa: CASSKDGTGGFNEAFF
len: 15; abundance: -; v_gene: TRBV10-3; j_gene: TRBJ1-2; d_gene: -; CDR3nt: TGTGCCATCAGTGATCCGGCGGACAGATACTATGGCTACACCTTC; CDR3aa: CAISDPADRYYGYTF
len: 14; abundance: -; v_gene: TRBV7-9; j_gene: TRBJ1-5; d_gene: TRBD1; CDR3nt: TGTGCCAGCAGCTCGACAGGGGGCGGTCAGCCCCAGCATTTT; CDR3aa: CASSSTGGGQPQHF
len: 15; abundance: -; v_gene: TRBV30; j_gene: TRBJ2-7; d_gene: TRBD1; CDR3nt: TGTGCCTGGAGTCTCCTCGACAGGGGGAGCAACGAGCAGTACTTC; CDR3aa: CAWSLLDRGSNEQYF
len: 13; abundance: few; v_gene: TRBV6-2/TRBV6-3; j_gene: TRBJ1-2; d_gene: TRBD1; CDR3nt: TGTGCCAGCAGCCAACAGGGGAACTATGGCTACACCTTC; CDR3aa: CASSQQGNYGYTF
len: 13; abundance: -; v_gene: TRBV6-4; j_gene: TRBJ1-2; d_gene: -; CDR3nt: TGTGCCAGCAGTGAACAGGGAAGCTATGGCTACACCTTC; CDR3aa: CASSEQGSYGYTF
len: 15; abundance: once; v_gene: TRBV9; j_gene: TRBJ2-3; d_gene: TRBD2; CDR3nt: TGTGCCAGCAGCGTAGCGGCGGGGGGGACAGATACGCAGTATTTT; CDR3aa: CASSVAAGGTDTQYF
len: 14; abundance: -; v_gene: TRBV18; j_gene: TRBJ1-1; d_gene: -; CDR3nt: TGTGCCAGCTCCCCATCCCTTGGGGGGGCTGAAGCTTTCTTT; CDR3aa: CASSPSLGGAEAFF
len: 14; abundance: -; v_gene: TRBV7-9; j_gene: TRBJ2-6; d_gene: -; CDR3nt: TGTGCCAGCAGCGAGGGCTCTGGGGCCAACGTCCTGACTTTC; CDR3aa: CASSEGSGANVLTF
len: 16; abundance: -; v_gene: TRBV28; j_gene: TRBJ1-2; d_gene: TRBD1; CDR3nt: TGTGCCAGCAGTTTAGTTGGGGGGACAGGGAACTATGGCTACACCTTC; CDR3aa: CASSLVGGTGNYGYTF
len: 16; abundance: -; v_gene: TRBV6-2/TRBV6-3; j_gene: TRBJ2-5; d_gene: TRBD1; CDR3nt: TGTGCCAGCAGTTACTCGGGACAGGGGCGACAAGAGACCCAGTACTTC; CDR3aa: CASSYSGQGRQETQYF
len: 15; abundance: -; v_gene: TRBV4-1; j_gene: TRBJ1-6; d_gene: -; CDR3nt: TGCGCCAGCAGCCCGATCGGGCAGGGAGGTTCACCCCTCCACTTT; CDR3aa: CASSPIGQGGSPLHF
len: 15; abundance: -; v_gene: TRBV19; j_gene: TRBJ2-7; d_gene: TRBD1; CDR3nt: TGTGCCAGTAGTATATTCCGGGACAGCTCCTACGAGCAGTACTTC; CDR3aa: CASSIFRDSSYEQYF